This is a list of T cell receptor beta chains from one sample in a study of vaccination and CD4 T cells after COVID-19. Their antigens remain unidentified. Each CDR3 protein is one row after TCRdb ran MiXCR on the PCR reads. Of 6,000 to 9,000 distinct CDR3 sequences in the sample, roughly 25% are singletons; the top ten hold over 7.5%. The sequencing here drew on CD4+ T cells from blood, cultured in vitro, taken after SARS-CoV-2 vaccination. The receptors derive from a human donor who had recovered from COVID-19. CDR3s include the opening cysteine and the closing phenylalanine or tryptophan. A D gene is named only where the DNA matches it firmly. Not all rows give a size; the values are once, few, many and, for expanded clones, a class.

J,length,V,D,size,DNA,CDR3
TRBJ2-3,14,TRBV6-1,.,few,TGTGCCAGCAGACCAACTGGATGGTCAGATACGCAGTATTTT,CASRPTGWSDTQYF
TRBJ2-2,14,TRBV7-2,.,few,TGTGCCAGCAGCTTAGGGTCTGTAGCCGGGGAGCTGTTTTTT,CASSLGSVAGELFF
TRBJ1-6,16,TRBV28,TRBD1,few,TGTGCCAGCAGTGATCTGGACAGGGGTTTGAGCTCACCCCTCCACTTT,CASSDLDRGLSSPLHF
TRBJ2-5,14,TRBV12-3/TRBV12-4,.,.,TGTGCCAGCAGTTTGAGGCTAGCGTTGAAGACCCAGTACTTC,CASSLRLALKTQYF
TRBJ1-5,14,TRBV12-3/TRBV12-4,.,.,TGTGCCAGCAGTCCGGGATACCAAGGTCAGCCCCAGCATTTT,CASSPGYQGQPQHF
TRBJ1-5,14,TRBV6-2/TRBV6-3,.,few,TGTGCCAGCAGACAGGGCTGGGCCAATCAGCCCCAGCATTTT,CASRQGWANQPQHF
TRBJ1-5,14,TRBV2,.,.,TGTGCCAGCAGTGTACGGGGGGCTAATCAGCCCCAGCATTTT,CASSVRGANQPQHF
TRBJ1-2,14,TRBV27,.,.,TGTGCCAGCAGTTTCCAGCAGGGTCTTTATGGCTACACCTTC,CASSFQQGLYGYTF
TRBJ2-7,15,TRBV6-5,TRBD2,few,TGTGCCAGCAGTTACGGAGCGGGAGGGCCGTACGAGCAGTACTTC,CASSYGAGGPYEQYF
TRBJ1-2,14,TRBV28,.,.,TGTGCCAGCAGTTTATCGGACAAAACCGCTGGCTACACCTTC,CASSLSDKTAGYTF
TRBJ1-5,12,TRBV28,.,.,TGTGCCAGCAGTAACAGCAATCAGCCCCAGCATTTT,CASSNSNQPQHF
TRBJ2-7,13,TRBV11-2,.,.,TGTGCCAGCAGCTTAGCTCCAACTTACGAGCAGTACTTC,CASSLAPTYEQYF
TRBJ1-1,13,TRBV2,.,.,TGTGCCAGCAGTGAAAGCCCGGGTGGTGAAGCTTTCTTT,CASSESPGGEAFF
TRBJ2-7,14,TRBV18,TRBD2,.,TGTGCCAGCTCCCTCGGCGGGGGGCCCTACGAGCAGTACTTC,CASSLGGGPYEQYF
TRBJ2-7,14,TRBV11-3,.,few,TGTGCCAGCAGCTTGTCAGGAGTCAGGTACGAGCAGTACTTC,CASSLSGVRYEQYF
TRBJ1-1,15,TRBV6-1,.,once,TGTGCCAGCAGGGAGCCGGGTAAGGGGAACACTGAAGCTTTCTTT,CASREPGKGNTEAFF
TRBJ2-5,14,TRBV5-3,.,.,TGTCCTCGGAGGGGGACTGGGGATGGAGAGACCCAGTACTTC,CPRRGTGDGETQYF
TRBJ2-2,14,TRBV20-1,.,.,TGCAGTGCTAGGAAAACTAGCAACACCGGGGAGCTGTTTTTT,CSARKTSNTGELFF
TRBJ1-5,15,TRBV2,.,.,TGTGCCAGCAGCCCTCCCGGGTCGGCTGGTCAGCCCCAGCATTTT,CASSPPGSAGQPQHF
TRBJ2-6,15,TRBV28,.,.,TGTGCCAGCACCTTAGGGCAATCTGGGGCCAACGTCCTGACTTTC,CASTLGQSGANVLTF
TRBJ1-2,12,TRBV28,TRBD1,large,TGTGCCAGCGGAGACAGGGGGCTCGGCTACACCTTC,CASGDRGLGYTF
TRBJ2-1,12,TRBV7-9,.,.,TGTGCCAGCAGCTATAGACAGGTCCAGCAGTTCTTC,CASSYRQVQQFF
TRBJ2-3,14,TRBV19,TRBD1,.,TGTGCCAGTAGTGCCCGGGACAGTGGAGATACGCAGTATTTT,CASSARDSGDTQYF
TRBJ2-5,12,TRBV24-1,.,medium-sized,TGTGCCACCAGTGATCCCTTTGAGACCCAGTACTTC,CATSDPFETQYF
TRBJ2-7,15,TRBV28,TRBD1,few,TGTGCCAGCAGTTTATCGCGACAGGGAGCCTACGAGCAGTACTTC,CASSLSRQGAYEQYF
TRBJ1-1,15,TRBV6-5,TRBD1,.,TGTGCCAGCAGTTCGACCGGGAGCAGGGGGTCTGAAGCTTTCTTT,CASSSTGSRGSEAFF
TRBJ2-7,14,TRBV20-1,.,medium-sized,TGCAGTGCTACAGTAGCGGATCGGTCCTACGAGCAGTACTTC,CSATVADRSYEQYF
TRBJ2-3,17,TRBV24-1,.,.,TGTGCCACCAGTGATTTTGGTACAGGGGGGGACACAGATACGCAGTATTTT,CATSDFGTGGDTDTQYF
TRBJ2-5,15,TRBV6-5,.,few,TGTGCCAGCAGTTACTCCTCCGGGTCTTGGGGGACCCAGTACTTC,CASSYSSGSWGTQYF
TRBJ2-7,13,TRBV28,TRBD1,.,TGTGCCATTGTGGGACAGGGGGTCTACGAGCAGTACTTC,CAIVGQGVYEQYF
TRBJ2-5,16,TRBV5-4,.,.,TGTGCCAGCACCTTAACGTCCCTAAGTGATCATGGGACCCAGTACTTC,CASTLTSLSDHGTQYF
TRBJ1-5,13,TRBV20-1,TRBD1,.,TGCAGTGCTCAAAGACAGGGGAATCAGCCCCAGCATTTT,CSAQRQGNQPQHF